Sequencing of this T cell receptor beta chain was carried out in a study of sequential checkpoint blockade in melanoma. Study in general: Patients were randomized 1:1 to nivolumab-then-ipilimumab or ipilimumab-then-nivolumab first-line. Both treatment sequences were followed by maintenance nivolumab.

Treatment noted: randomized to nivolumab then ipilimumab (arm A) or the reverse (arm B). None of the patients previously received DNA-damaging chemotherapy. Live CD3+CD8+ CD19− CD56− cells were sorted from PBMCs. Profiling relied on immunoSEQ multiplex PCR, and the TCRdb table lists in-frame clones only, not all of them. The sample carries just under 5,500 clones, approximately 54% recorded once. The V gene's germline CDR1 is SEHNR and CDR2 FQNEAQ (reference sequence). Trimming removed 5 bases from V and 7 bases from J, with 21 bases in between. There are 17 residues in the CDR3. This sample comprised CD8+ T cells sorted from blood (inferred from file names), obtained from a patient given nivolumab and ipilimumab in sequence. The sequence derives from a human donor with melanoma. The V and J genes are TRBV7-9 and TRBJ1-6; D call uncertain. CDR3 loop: CASSKEGTQDWNSPLHF. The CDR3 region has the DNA TGTGCCAGCAGCAAAGAGGGCACCCAAGACTGGAATTCACCCCTCCACTTT.